This T cell receptor beta chain was sequenced for a study of blood T cell repertoires in COVID-19. After removal of 6 bases from V and 7 bases from J, the junction contained 7 bases not matched to a gene. CDR3 length: 14 residues. Germline CDR1 and CDR2: MNHEY and SVGAGI. Sequenced by immunoSEQ multiplex PCR; TCRdb stores in-frame clones only, minus some. The sample includes 90,000 to 100,000 clones, 75% to 90% of them seen just once. This TCR came from a man aged 80 or over with acute or convalescent COVID-19. The chain joins TRBV6-5 to TRBJ1-4, with 8 bases identical to TRBD1. Sequencing was carried out using peripheral blood. Written as DNA, the CDR3 is TGTGCCAGCAGCCCCCGACAGGGGAGTGAAAAACTGTTTTTT. This gives the protein CASSPRQGSEKLFF.